This TCR beta chain was retrieved from a study of T cells in narcolepsy. Regarding this clone: Its matching antigen is unknown.

The protocol was immunoSEQ multiplex PCR, while the TCRdb copy is restricted to in-frame clones and leaves out a portion. The table lists tens of thousands of clones, more than 75% of them singletons. Points from the study as a whole: Autoreactive clonotypes reportedly recurred in blood of same and different patients, not controls. Autoreactive clone sequences were missing from some blood memory CD4+ repertoires. Autoreactive HCRT-specific and TRIB2-specific clonotypes were marked in same-patient CSF-versus-blood CD4+ comparisons.

The clonotype comes from a human donor in good health. Sequenced input: memory (CD45RA-) CD4+ T cells from blood.

The CDR3 loop reads CASGAGTTKPGELFF. DNA of the CDR3: TGTGCTAGTGGGGCCGGGACTACTAAACCCGGGGAGCTGTTTTTT. The gene calls are TRBV12-5 and TRBJ2-2, with 7 bases lining up with TRBD2. Trimming at V came to 6 bases and at J to 6 bases, leaving 10 bases not matched to a gene. The CDR3 runs 15 residues. Germline V gene sequence: CDR1 LGHNT, CDR2 FRNRAP. The full variable domain, completed using reference TRBV12-5 and TRBJ2-2, is DARVTQTPRHKVTEMGQEVTMRCQPILGHNTVFWYRQTMMQGLELLAYFRNRAPLDDSGMPKDRFSAEMPDATLATLKIQPSEPRDSAVYFCASGAGTTKPGELFFGEGSRLTVL.